This T cell receptor beta chain was identified during a study of molecular identifiers for immune sequencing clone quantification. Library preparation followed earlier protocols using designated TCR primers. One entry per CDR3 protein, called by TCRdb with MiXCR from the PCR reads. The data contain around 480,000 distinct CDR3 sequences, about a quarter of them singletons. Sorted cells numbering 20,000 to 1,000,000, with 10%, 30% or 50% RNA, yielded the naive CD8 libraries. This clonotype was seen more than once but under ten times. Its antigen is still unknown. Whole-study findings and limits: It was shown that clones above 20 RNA copies held over 99% of effector molecules, but under 1% in naive cells.

This TCR derives from a human donor in good health. Some libraries in this study had Jurkat cell RNA spiked in. The sequenced material came from naive CD8+ T cells from blood, with Jurkat cell RNA spiked in. The subset here: FACS-sorted CD8+CD4-CCR7+CD45RA+ naive T cells.

CDR3 DNA: TGTGCCAGCAGCCACCAACAAAGCCCGGAGGATACGCAGTATTTT. It translates to CASSHQQSPEDTQYF. The rearrangement links TRBV27 to TRBJ2-3; D is unclear. The CDR3 spans 15 residues. Trimming pared 6 bases from V and 6 bases from J, leaving 19 bases between. The V gene's germline CDR1 is MNHEY and CDR2 SMNVEV (reference sequence).